This paragraph reports one T cell receptor beta chain. Its antigen remains unidentified. CDR1 is SGHAT, CDR2 FQNNGV, per germline. This CDR3 spans 15 amino acids. V trimming: 3 bases; J trimming: 7 bases; junction bases outside the gene matches: 4. This specimen comes from a study of cytomegalovirus exposure and HLA in healthy donors. Study observations and caveats: Across all donors, roughly uniform sequencing depth was an assumption of the presence/absence analyses. Earlier analysis found most TCR beta V segments productive about 90% or about 30% of the time.

13 Jbeta primers and 60 Vbeta primers were used for the PCR. Some clones are missing from TCRdb's copy, which holds only in-frame ones; the method was immunoSEQ multiplex PCR. The data contain 210,000 or so clones, 70% to 90% of them singletons. Material for sequencing was PBMCs. This clonotype originated in a girl aged 2-15 years in good health and CMV-seronegative. The V gene is TRBV11-2, the J gene TRBJ2-1; 12 bases map to TRBD2. CDR3 region: CASSLTGLAGNEQFF. The CDR3 DNA is TGTGCCAGCAGCTTGACAGGACTAGCGGGGAATGAGCAGTTCTTC.